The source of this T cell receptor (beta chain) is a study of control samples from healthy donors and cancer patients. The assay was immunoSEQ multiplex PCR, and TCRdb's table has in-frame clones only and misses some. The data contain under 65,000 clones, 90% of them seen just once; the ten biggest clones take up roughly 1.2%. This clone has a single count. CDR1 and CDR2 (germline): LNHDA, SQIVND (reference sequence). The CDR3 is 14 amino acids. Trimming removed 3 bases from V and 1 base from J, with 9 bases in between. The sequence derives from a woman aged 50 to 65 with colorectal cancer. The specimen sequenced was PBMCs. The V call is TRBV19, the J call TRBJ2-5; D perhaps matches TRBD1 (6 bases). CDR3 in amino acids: CASSIGGGQETQYF. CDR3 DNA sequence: TGTGCCAGTAGTATTGGGGGCGGCCAAGAGACCCAGTACTTC.